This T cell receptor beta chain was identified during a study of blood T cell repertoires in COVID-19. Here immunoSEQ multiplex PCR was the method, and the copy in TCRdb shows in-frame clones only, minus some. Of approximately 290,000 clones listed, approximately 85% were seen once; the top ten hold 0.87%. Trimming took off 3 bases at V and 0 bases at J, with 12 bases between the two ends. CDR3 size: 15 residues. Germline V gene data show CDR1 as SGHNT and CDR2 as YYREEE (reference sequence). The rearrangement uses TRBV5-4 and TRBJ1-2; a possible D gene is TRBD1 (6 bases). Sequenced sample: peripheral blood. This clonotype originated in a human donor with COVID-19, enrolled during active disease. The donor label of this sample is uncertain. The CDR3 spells CASSSGQPPNYGYTF. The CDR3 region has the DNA TGTGCCAGCAGCTCCGGACAGCCGCCTAACTATGGCTACACCTTC.